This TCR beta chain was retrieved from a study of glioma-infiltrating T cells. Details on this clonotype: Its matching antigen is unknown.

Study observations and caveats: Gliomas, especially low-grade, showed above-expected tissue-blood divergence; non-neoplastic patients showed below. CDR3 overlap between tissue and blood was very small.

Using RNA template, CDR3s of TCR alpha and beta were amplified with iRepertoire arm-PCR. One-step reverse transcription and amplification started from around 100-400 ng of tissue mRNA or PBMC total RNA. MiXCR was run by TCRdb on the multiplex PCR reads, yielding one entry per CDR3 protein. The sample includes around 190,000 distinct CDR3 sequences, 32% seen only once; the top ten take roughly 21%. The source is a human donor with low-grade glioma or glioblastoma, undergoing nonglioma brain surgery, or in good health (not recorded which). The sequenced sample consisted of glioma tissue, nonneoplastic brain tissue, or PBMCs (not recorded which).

The CDR3 is CSVHDSMNTEAFF. CDR3 DNA: TGCAGCGTTCATGACAGCATGAACACTGAAGCTTTCTTT. The chain has TRBV29-1 and TRBJ1-1; D perhaps matches TRBD1 (5 bases). This CDR3 is 13 amino acids long. The germline gives CDR1 SQVTM, CDR2 ANQGSEA. The V end was cut by 5 bases, the J end by 0 bases, with 10 bases between. The whole variable domain, filled in from reference TRBV29-1 and TRBJ1-1, reads SAVISQKPSRDICQRGTSLTIQCQVDSQVTMMFWYRQQPGQSLTLIATANQGSEATYESGFVIDKFPISRPNLTFSTLTVSNMSPEDSSIYLCSVHDSMNTEAFFGQGTRLTVV.